This passage covers 25 T cell receptor beta chains from one sample sequenced in a study of OX40 agonist ivuxolimab in advanced cancers. The library was made by the immunoSEQ multiplex PCR assay. Imported from immuneACCESS, the table was reduced by TCRdb to in-frame sequences with V and J called. These copies leave out some clones; in studies compared against another copy, an unresolved V gene accounts for under half, and the cause of the remainder is not known. The sample yields tens of thousands of clones; approximately 91% were counted once. 58% of the sample lies in the top ten. Sequencing was performed on CD4+ or CD8+ T cells sorted from blood, taken in a trial of the OX40 agonist ivuxolimab. The source is an adult with an advanced solid tumor such as melanoma, head and neck, liver or kidney cancer.

There are a few counts of this clone. The chain combines TRBV18 with TRBJ1-2; no firm D call. The CDR3 length is 13 residues. With 2 bases removed from V and 2 bases from J, the gap between germline ends came to 6 bases. Germline V gene data show CDR1 as KGHSH and CDR2 as LQKENI. CDR3 sequence (DNA): TGTGCCAGCTCACCAGAGGTAAACTATGGCTACACCTTC. Its protein is CASSPEVNYGYTF.

This chain uses TRBV5-1 with TRBJ2-7, with D maybe TRBD1 (6 bases). The CDR3 loop spans 13 amino acids. Germline CDR1 reads SGHRS; CDR2 reads YFSETQ. The V end lost 4 bases, the J end lost 3 bases, and 11 bases lay between the germline ends. CDR3 nucleotide sequence: TGCGCCAGCAGCGAAAGGGGGTACTACGAGCAGTACTTC. Its translation is CASSERGYYEQYF.

The chain is built from TRBV28 and TRBJ2-5; D remains ambiguous. V lost 2 bases, J lost 3 bases, and 7 bases lay in between. Germline CDR1 MDHEN, CDR2 SYDVKM. CDR3 size: 13 residues. In DNA form, the CDR3 reads TGTGCCAGCAGTTTAACGGGCGAAGAGACCCAGTACTTC. Its translation is CASSLTGEETQYF.

The J gene is TRBJ2-7, the V gene TRBV28; TRBD1 matches 9 bases. Germline V gene lookup returns CDR1 MDHEN and CDR2 SYDVKM. The CDR3 is 13 amino acids. Germline trimming cut 8 bases from V and 3 bases from J; bases unmatched to any gene: 5. DNA of the CDR3: TGTGCCAGCTGTGGACAGGGGTACTACGAGCAGTACTTC. Translated: CASCGQGYYEQYF.

The chain is built from TRBV6-5 and TRBJ2-1; no reliable D call. This CDR3 has 13 residues. Trimming removed 4 bases at V and 4 bases at J, with 8 bases between. CDR1 and CDR2 (germline): MNHEY, SVGAGI. CDR3 amino acids: CASSSIEYNEQFF. CDR3 DNA sequence: TGTGCCAGCAGTTCGATAGAATACAATGAGCAGTTCTTC.

The chain carries TRBV4-3 and TRBJ1-5; D uncertain. This CDR3 is built from 14 residues. Germline V gene data show CDR1 as LGHNA and CDR2 as YSLEER. V was clipped by 3 bases and J by 4 bases, with 10 bases between them. The CDR3 DNA reads TGCGCCAGCAGCCATCTCGACACTAATCAGCCCCAGCATTTT. Translation gives CASSHLDTNQPQHF.

The chain is built from TRBV18 and TRBJ1-2; 7 bases are shared with TRBD1. Germline-derived CDR1 and CDR2 are KGHSH and LQKENI. The CDR3 loop spans 14 amino acids. V lost 8 bases to trimming and J lost 2 bases; unmatched junction nucleotides: 8. DNA of the CDR3: TGTGCCAGCCACGGACAGGTACAAAACTATGGCTACACCTTC. Amino acids: CASHGQVQNYGYTF.

The table lists this clone with a few counts. The V and J genes are TRBV7-2 and TRBJ2-7; TRBD1 aligns across 7 bases. V lost 5 bases and J lost 1; bases outside the gene matches: 11. The CDR3 totals 16 residues. Germline CDR1 is SGHTA and CDR2 is FQGNSA. Here the CDR3 reads CASSPIVTGKSYEQYF. CDR3 bases: TGTGCCAGCAGCCCAATCGTGACAGGGAAATCCTACGAGCAGTACTTC.

V usage is TRBV4-1 and J usage is TRBJ1-1, with 10 bases lining up with TRBD1. The V gene end was trimmed by 1 base and the J gene end by 1 base; junction bases not matched to a gene: 3. This CDR3 spans 16 amino acids. The germline gives CDR1 MGHRA, CDR2 YSYEKL. CDR3 sequence (DNA): TGCGCCAGCAGCCAAGCGACAGGGGGCCCGAACACTGAAGCTTTCTTT. Translation gives CASSQATGGPNTEAFF.

The chain carries TRBV5-1 and TRBJ2-3; 12 bases are a match to TRBD2. Germline loops: CDR1 SGHRS, CDR2 YFSETQ. The V and J ends lost 4 bases and 2 bases, in that order; junction bases with no gene match: 2. The CDR3 has 15 residues. The CDR3: CASSASGGDTDTQYF. Written as DNA, the CDR3 is TGCGCCAGCAGCGCTAGCGGGGGGGACACAGATACGCAGTATTTT.

This clone has more than one count but fewer than ten. The V and J genes are TRBV7-6 and TRBJ2-1; 8 bases match TRBD1. The CDR3 runs 16 residues. The V gene's germline CDR1 is SGHVS and CDR2 FNYEAQ. V lost 4 bases and J lost 2; bases outside the gene matches: 7. The CDR3 bases are TGTGCCAGCAGCTCCTCCGGGACAGGTACCTACAATGAGCAGTTCTTC. This encodes CASSSSGTGTYNEQFF.

This sequence joins TRBV30 and TRBJ2-1; perhaps D is TRBD1 or TRBD2 (5 bases each). There are 13 residues in the CDR3. With 3 bases removed from V and 4 bases from J, the gap between germline ends came to 10 bases. Germline CDR1 is GTSNPN and CDR2 is SVGIG (reference sequence). The CDR3 reads CAWSGAYYNEQFF. CDR3 nucleotide sequence: TGTGCCTGGAGCGGGGCGTATTACAATGAGCAGTTCTTC.

V gene TRBV4-3 combines with J gene TRBJ1-3, with unresolved D. Germline V gene lookup returns CDR1 LGHNA and CDR2 YSLEER. V was cut by 0 bases and J by 1 base, with 7 bases left in between. CDR3 length: 15 amino acids. CDR3 in amino acids: CASSQDGGSGNTIYF. The CDR3 nucleotides are TGCGCCAGCAGCCAAGACGGCGGGTCTGGAAACACCATATATTTT.

V is TRBV5-1 and J is TRBJ1-4; D uncertain. The germline CDR1 and CDR2 sequences are SGHRS and YFSETQ. This CDR3 region has 15 residues. V shed 0 bases and J shed 4 bases, with 10 bases lying between them. In nucleotides, the CDR3 is TGCGCCAGCAGCTTGGTTGGCCGGAATAATGAAAAACTGTTTTTT. Protein product: CASSLVGRNNEKLFF.

V gene TRBV10-3 combines with J gene TRBJ1-2; possible D gene TRBD1, 5 bases. CDR3 size: 14 residues. Germline CDR1 and CDR2: ENHRY and SYGVKD. V lost 0 bases, J lost 3 bases, and 8 bases lay in between. Here the CDR3 DNA reads TGTGCCATCAGTGAGTCCGGGACGGACTATGGCTACACCTTC. The encoded protein is CAISESGTDYGYTF.

This chain links TRBV6-1 with TRBJ1-2; a possible D gene is TRBD1 (6 bases). Germline V CDR1 and CDR2: MNHNS, SASEGT. The CDR3 runs 11 residues. V was clipped by 6 bases and J by 5 bases, with 7 bases between them. The CDR3 DNA reads TGTGCCAGCAGCACAGGGTATGGCTACACCTTC. This sequence encodes CASSTGYGYTF.

The chain recombines TRBV30 with TRBJ2-1; D may be TRBD1 (6 bases). This CDR3 has 15 residues. CDR1 is GTSNPN and CDR2 is SVGIG in the germline V gene (reference sequence). V lost 0 bases and J lost 4, with 13 bases in between. The CDR3 loop reads CAWSVLPGEYNEQFF. The DNA of the CDR3 is TGTGCCTGGAGTGTACTGCCAGGGGAGTACAATGAGCAGTTCTTC.

This chain uses TRBV13 with TRBJ1-6; D not certain. Germline-derived CDR1 and CDR2 are PRHDT and FYEKMQ (reference sequence). Trimming pared 5 bases from V and 0 bases from J, leaving 14 bases between. The CDR3 sequence is 17 residues long. The CDR3 DNA is TGTGCCAGCAGCAAAAGTATCGGGAGCTCCTATAATTCACCCCTCCACTTT. This encodes CASSKSIGSSYNSPLHF.

V and J are TRBV6-1 and TRBJ1-5, with TRBD1 as a possible D gene (5 bases). This CDR3 is 16 amino acids long. V gave up 1 base and J gave up 2 bases, with 12 bases separating them. CDR1 MNHNS and CDR2 SASEGT come from the germline V gene. Here the CDR3 reads CASSEGRGAGNQPQHF. For the CDR3, the DNA is TGTGCCAGCAGTGAAGGGAGGGGTGCTGGCAATCAGCCCCAGCATTTT.

V and J are TRBV21-1 and TRBJ2-1; the tabulated D call, TRBD2, remains unverified against the DNA. TRBV21-1 is given as a pseudogene. This CDR3 spans 20 amino acids. As DNA, the CDR3 is TGTGCCAGCAGCATTTTGATGCGGCTCCACAACCTGAGCTCCTACAATGAGCAGTTCTTC. Residues: CASSILMRLHNLSSYNEQFF.

This clone was detected once. V gene TRBV27 combines with J gene TRBJ2-3; D not resolved. This CDR3 region has 15 residues. V was trimmed by 3 bases and J by 0 bases, leaving 10 bases between them. CDR1 and CDR2 from the germline V gene are MNHEY and SMNVEV (reference sequence). The CDR3 coding sequence is TGTGCCAGCAGTTTGGGGTTACGGAGCACAGATACGCAGTATTTT. Protein: CASSLGLRSTDTQYF.

The V and J genes are TRBV25-1 and TRBJ2-6, with a tentative D call TRBD1 (5 bases). The V gene lost 2 bases and the J gene lost 2 bases, with 10 bases spanning the gap. The length of the CDR3 is 16 residues. The V gene's germline CDR1 is MGHDK and CDR2 SYGVNS. CDR3 DNA sequence: TGTGCCAGCAGTGAAGATGGGGCAGCTGGGGCCAACGTCCTGACTTTC. Protein: CASSEDGAAGANVLTF.

This sequence joins TRBV7-9 and TRBJ2-4; TRBD2 matches at 7 bases. V shed 1 base and J 3 bases; nucleotides not matched to a gene: 3. Germline assignment: CDR1 SEHNR and CDR2 FQNEAQ (reference sequence). The CDR3 is 15 residues long. The CDR3 DNA reads TGTGCCAGCAGCTTAGACGGGGAGGGCAAAAACATTCAGTACTTC. Its protein product is CASSLDGEGKNIQYF.

The rearrangement joins TRBV5-1 to TRBJ1-4, with D possibly matching TRBD1 (5 bases). Germline CDR1 SGHRS, CDR2 YFSETQ. CDR3 length: 14 residues. V dropped 3 bases and J dropped 8 bases, with 14 bases sitting between them. The CDR3 DNA follows: TGCGCCAGCAGCTCACCGGGGAGGGACGAAAAACTGTTTTTT. This sequence encodes CASSSPGRDEKLFF.

This clone was seen a single time. The chain carries TRBV19 and TRBJ2-7; D possibly uses TRBD1 or TRBD2 (5 bases each). V dropped 4 bases and J dropped 3 bases, with 13 bases sitting between them. This CDR3 comprises 14 residues. Germline V gene sequence: CDR1 LNHDA, CDR2 SQIVND (reference sequence). In DNA, the CDR3 is TGTGCCAGTAGTAAGGGGACCCAACTCTACGAGCAGTACTTC. Protein: CASSKGTQLYEQYF.